The clone carrying this T cell receptor beta chain was counted a single time. Its antigen is not known. This entry comes from a study of shared clonotypes between healthy human individuals. At the level of the study: Serving as donors were two women and a few men, whose ages spanned 18 to 49. Study-wide findings and caveats: Shared across several donors were around 5% of the naive CD4 clonotypes. Incomplete sequencing of sorted subsets was indicated by rarefaction despite large depth.

Profiled with immunoSEQ multiplex PCR; TCRdb holds only in-frame clones, not every one. The sample consists of approximately 500,000 clones, roughly 95% of them appearing once. The V gene end was trimmed by 7 bases and the J gene end by 0 bases; junction bases not matched to a gene: 1. Per the germline V gene, CDR1 is ENHRY and CDR2 is SYGVKD. The CDR3 runs to 14 residues. The sample was naive CD4+ T cells sorted from blood. The subset here: CD45RA+ positively selected. This TCR derives from a woman aged 30 to 39 in good health. This sequence joins TRBV10-3 and TRBJ2-1, with 9 bases matching TRBD2. DNA of the CDR3: TGTGCCATCAATAGCGGGAGCTCCTACAATGAGCAGTTCTTC. Translated, it gives CAINSGSSYNEQFF.